This TCR beta chain stems from a study of beta chain features in type 1 diabetes. Study results and limitations: For Type 1 diabetes patients, all four CD4+ subsets carried TCRB CDR3s that were moderately but significantly shorter. There were fewer insertions and more deletions at the VDJ junctions of type 1 diabetes patients. The question left open here concerned HLA type influencing TCRB rearrangement.

This clone was picked up a small number of times. The antigen remains undetermined. Every bit of the isolated RNA underwent reverse transcription, so sequencing read expressed TCRB transcripts. Some clones are missing from TCRdb's copy, which holds only in-frame ones; the method was immunoSEQ multiplex PCR. The data contain 350,000 to 450,000 clones, approximately 15% of them singletons. V was cut by 4 bases and J by 7 bases, with 13 bases left in between. CDR1 is GTSNPN and CDR2 is SVGIG in the germline V gene (reference sequence). The CDR3 is 13 residues long. The receptor was derived from a man aged 25-40 years in good health. Sequenced input: naive CD4+ T cells from blood. The V gene is TRBV30, the J gene TRBJ2-2; D is perhaps TRBD1 (5 bases). The CDR3 spells CAWKGDYIGELFF. CDR3 in DNA: TGTGCCTGGAAAGGGGATTATATCGGGGAGCTGTTTTTT.